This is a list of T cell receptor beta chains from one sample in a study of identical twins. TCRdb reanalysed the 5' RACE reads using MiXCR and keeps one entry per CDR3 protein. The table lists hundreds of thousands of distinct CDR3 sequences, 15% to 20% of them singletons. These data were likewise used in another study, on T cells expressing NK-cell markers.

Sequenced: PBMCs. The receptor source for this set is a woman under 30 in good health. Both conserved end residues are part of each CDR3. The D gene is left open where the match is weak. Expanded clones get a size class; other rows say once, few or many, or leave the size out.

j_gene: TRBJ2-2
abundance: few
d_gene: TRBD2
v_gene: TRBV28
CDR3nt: TGTGCCAGCAAGTTGCACCCAGGACTAGCGGTCACGAACACCGGGGAGCTGTTTTTT
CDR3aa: CASKLHPGLAVTNTGELFF

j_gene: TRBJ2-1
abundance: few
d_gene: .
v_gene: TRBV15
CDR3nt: TGTGCCACCAGCCGGGACCTGTTGGGACTTGAGCAGTTCTTC
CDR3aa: CATSRDLLGLEQFF

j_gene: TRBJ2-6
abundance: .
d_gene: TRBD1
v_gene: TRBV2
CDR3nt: TGTGCCAGCAGTCCGGACAGGGGCCGGTCTGGGGCCAACGTCCTGACTTTC
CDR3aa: CASSPDRGRSGANVLTF

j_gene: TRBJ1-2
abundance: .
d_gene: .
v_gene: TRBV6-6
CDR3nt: TGTGCCAGCAGCGGCACGAACTATGGCTACACCTTC
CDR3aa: CASSGTNYGYTF

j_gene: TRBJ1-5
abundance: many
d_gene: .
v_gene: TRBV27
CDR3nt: TGTGCCAGCAGTTTATACACGGATCAGCCCCAGCATTTT
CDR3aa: CASSLYTDQPQHF

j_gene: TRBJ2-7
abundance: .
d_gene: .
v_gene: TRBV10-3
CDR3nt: TGTGCCATCAGTGATCCCGGGGGCAGTGATACCGAGCAGTACTTC
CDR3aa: CAISDPGGSDTEQYF

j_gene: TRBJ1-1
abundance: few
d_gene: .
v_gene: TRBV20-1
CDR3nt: TGCAGTGCTAGCCCGTCGAGGGGGTATAGTCTTGGAGCTTTCTTT
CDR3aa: CSASPSRGYSLGAFF

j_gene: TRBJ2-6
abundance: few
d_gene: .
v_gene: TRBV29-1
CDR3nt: TGCAGCGTTCAAGTTGGGACCGGGGCCAACGTCCTGACTTTC
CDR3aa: CSVQVGTGANVLTF

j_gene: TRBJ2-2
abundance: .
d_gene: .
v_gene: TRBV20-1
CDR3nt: TGCAGTGCTAGTGCTGGGGGCCGCACCGGGGAGCTGTTTTTT
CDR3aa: CSASAGGRTGELFF

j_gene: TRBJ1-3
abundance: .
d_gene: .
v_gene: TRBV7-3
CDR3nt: TGCGCCAGCAGCCAACGTCTGGAAGGAAACACCATATATTTT
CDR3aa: CASSQRLEGNTIYF

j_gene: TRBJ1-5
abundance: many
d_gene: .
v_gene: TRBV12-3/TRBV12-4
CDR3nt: TGTGCCAGCAGTTTAGTTACAGGGTCTCAGCCCCAGCATTTT
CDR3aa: CASSLVTGSQPQHF

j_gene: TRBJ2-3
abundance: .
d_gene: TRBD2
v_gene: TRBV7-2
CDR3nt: TGTGCCAGCAGCTTAATGGCTAGCGGGAACCGTGCGGCGCAGTATTTT
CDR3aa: CASSLMASGNRAAQYF

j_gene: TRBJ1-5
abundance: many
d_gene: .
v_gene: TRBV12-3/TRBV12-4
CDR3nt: TGTGCCAGCAGTTCCAGCGGGGGCAATCAGCCCCAGCATTTT
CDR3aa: CASSSSGGNQPQHF

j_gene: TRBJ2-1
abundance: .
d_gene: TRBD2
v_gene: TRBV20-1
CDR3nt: TGCAGTGCTAGAGATGGGGCGGGAGACTCCTACAATGAGCAGTTCTTC
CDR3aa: CSARDGAGDSYNEQFF

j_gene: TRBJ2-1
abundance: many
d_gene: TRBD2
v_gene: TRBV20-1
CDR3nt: TGCAGTGCTCCCATAGCGGGAGGTCGGAATGAGCAGTTCTTC
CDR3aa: CSAPIAGGRNEQFF

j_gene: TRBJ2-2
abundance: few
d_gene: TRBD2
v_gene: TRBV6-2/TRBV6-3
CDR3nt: TGTGCCAGCAGTCTCTGGGAGGGCGGGGAGCTGTTTTTT
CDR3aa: CASSLWEGGELFF

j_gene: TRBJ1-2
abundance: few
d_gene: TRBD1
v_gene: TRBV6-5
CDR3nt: TGTGCCAGCAGTTACTTGGACCGACAGGGATATTATGGCTACACCTTC
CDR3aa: CASSYLDRQGYYGYTF

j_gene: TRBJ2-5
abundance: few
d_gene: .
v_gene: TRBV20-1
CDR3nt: TGCAGTGCTAGAGTAAGCGCAGACCAAGAGACCCAGTACTTC
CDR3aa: CSARVSADQETQYF

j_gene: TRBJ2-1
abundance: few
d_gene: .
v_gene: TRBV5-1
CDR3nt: TGCGCCAGCAGCTTGGAGGCGGAGCACTTCTTCTACAATGAGCAGTTCTTC
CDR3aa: CASSLEAEHFFYNEQFF

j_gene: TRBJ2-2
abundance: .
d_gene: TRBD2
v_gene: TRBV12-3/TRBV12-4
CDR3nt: TGTGCCAGCGTTCGGGGCGGGGGGGCGATCGGGGAGCTGTTTTTT
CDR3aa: CASVRGGGAIGELFF

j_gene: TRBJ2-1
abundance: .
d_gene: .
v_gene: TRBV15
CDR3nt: TGTGCCACCAGCAGTGGATGGTCAGAACTGTTCTTC
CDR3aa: CATSSGWSELFF

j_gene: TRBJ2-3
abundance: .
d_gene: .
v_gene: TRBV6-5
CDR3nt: TGTGCCAGCAGTTACAGGCCCACAGATACGCAGTATTTT
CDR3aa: CASSYRPTDTQYF

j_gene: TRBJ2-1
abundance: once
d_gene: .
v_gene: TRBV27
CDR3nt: TGTGCCAGCAGTTTCGGTGTTCCCTCCTACAATGAGCAGTTCTTC
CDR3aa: CASSFGVPSYNEQFF

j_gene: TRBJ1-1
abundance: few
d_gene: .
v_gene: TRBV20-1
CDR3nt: TGCAGTGCTAGATCCCAGGGGCCGAACACTGAAGCTTTCTTT
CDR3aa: CSARSQGPNTEAFF

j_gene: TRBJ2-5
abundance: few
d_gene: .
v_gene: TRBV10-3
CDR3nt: TGTGCCATCAGTGACCCCACGAAACATCCCCAAGAGACCCAGTACTTC
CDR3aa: CAISDPTKHPQETQYF

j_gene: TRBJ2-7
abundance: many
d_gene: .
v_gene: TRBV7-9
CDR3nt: TGTGCCAGCAGCTTAGGGCAGCTCGAGCAGTACTTC
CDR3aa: CASSLGQLEQYF

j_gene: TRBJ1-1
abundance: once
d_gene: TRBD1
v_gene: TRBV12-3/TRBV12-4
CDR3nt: TGTGCCAGCAGACCCGGGACAGGATGGAACACTGAAGCTTTCTTT
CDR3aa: CASRPGTGWNTEAFF

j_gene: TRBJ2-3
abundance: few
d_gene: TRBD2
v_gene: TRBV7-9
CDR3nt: TGTGCCAGCAGCACTGGACTAGCGGGGGTCTCGGATACGCAGTATTTT
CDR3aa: CASSTGLAGVSDTQYF

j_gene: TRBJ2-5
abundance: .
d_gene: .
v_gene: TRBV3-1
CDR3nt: TGTGCCAGCAGGACTAGGGGCGAGACCCAGTACTTC
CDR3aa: CASRTRGETQYF

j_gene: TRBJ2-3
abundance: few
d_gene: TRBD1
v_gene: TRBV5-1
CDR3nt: TGCGCCAGCAGCCCATACTCAGGACAGGAGGCAGATACGCAGTATTTT
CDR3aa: CASSPYSGQEADTQYF

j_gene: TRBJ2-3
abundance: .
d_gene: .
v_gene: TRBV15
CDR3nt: TGTGCCACCAGCAGAGATGGGAGTATAGGAGATACGCAGTATTTT
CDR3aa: CATSRDGSIGDTQYF

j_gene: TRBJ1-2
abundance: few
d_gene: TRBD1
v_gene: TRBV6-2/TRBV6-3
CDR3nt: TGTGCCAGCAGTCCTCGGGCCGGGACAGATAACTATGGCTACACCTTC
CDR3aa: CASSPRAGTDNYGYTF

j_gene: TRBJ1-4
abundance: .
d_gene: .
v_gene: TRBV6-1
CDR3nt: TGTGCCAGCAGTGGACATGAAAAACTGTTTTTT
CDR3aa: CASSGHEKLFF

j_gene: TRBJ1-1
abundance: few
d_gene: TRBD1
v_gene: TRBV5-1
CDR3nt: TGCGCCAGCAGCTTGAACCCCGGGACAGAGAACACTGAAGCTTTCTTT
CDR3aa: CASSLNPGTENTEAFF

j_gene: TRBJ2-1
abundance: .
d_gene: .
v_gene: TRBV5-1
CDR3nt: TGCGCCAGCAGCCCAGCGGCCAGGGAACTCAATGAGCAGTTCTTC
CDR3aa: CASSPAARELNEQFF